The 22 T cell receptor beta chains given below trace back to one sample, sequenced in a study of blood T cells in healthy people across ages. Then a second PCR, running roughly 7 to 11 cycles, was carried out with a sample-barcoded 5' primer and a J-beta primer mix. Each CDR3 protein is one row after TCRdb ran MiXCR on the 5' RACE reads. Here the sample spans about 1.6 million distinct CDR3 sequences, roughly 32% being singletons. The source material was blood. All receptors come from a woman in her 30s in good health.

The CDR3 protein is CASSVSGGTEAFF. In nucleotides, the CDR3 is TGTGCCAGCAGCGTATCAGGGGGTACTGAAGCTTTCTTT. The chain joins TRBV9 to TRBJ1-1, with 7 bases fitting TRBD1. Germline V CDR1 and CDR2: SGDLS, YYNGEE. Germline trimming cut 1 base from V and 5 bases from J; bases unmatched to any gene: 2. The CDR3 totals 13 residues.

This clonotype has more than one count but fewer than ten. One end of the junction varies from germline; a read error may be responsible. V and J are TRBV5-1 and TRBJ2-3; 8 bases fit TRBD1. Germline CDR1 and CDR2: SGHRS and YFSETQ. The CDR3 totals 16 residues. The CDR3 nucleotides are TGCGCCAGCAGCAAATTCTCTCGACAGGGGCAGGATACGCGGTATTTT. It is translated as CASSKFSRQGQDTRYF.

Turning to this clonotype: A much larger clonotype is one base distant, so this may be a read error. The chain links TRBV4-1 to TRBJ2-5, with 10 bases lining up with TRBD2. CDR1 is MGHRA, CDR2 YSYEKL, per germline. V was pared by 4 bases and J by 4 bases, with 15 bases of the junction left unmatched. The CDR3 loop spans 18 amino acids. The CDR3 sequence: CASSRVAASGSGGETQYF. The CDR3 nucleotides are TGCGCCAGCAGCCGAGTTGCCGCTAGCGGGAGTGGAGGAGAGACCCAGTACTTC.

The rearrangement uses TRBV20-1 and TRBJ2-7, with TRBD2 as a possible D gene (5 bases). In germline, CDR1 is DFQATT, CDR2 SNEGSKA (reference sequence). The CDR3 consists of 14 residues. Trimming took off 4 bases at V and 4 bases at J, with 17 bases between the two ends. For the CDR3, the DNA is TGCAGTGCTAAACCTTCGGGGAATATGTACGAGCAGTACTTC. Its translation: CSAKPSGNMYEQYF.

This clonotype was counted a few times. CDR3 region: CASSVAPNVLVRGGYTF. The CDR3 coding sequence is TGTGCCAGCAGCGTAGCCCCTAACGTGCTTGTGAGGGGTGGCTACACCTTC. The V gene is TRBV9, the J gene TRBJ1-2; D perhaps matches TRBD1 (5 bases). The CDR3 has 17 amino acids. Deletions cut 0 bases from V and 7 bases from J, with 22 bases between. Looked up from germline, CDR1 is SGDLS and CDR2 is YYNGEE.

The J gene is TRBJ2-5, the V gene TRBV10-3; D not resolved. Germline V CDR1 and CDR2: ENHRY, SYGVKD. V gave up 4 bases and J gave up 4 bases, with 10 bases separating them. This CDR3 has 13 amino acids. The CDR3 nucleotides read TGTGCCATCAGTGGGAGTGATGGAGAGACCCAGTACTTC. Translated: CAISGSDGETQYF.

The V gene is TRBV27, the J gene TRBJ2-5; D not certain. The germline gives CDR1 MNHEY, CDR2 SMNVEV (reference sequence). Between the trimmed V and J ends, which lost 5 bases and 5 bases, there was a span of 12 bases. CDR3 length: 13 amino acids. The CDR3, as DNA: TGTGCCAGCAGTCTACTGTATGGGGAGACCCAGTACTTC. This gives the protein CASSLLYGETQYF.

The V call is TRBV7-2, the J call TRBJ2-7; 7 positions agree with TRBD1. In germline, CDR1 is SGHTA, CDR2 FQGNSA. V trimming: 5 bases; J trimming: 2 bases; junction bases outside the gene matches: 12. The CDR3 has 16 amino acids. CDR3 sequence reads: CASSPTLGQAAYEQYF. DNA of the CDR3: TGTGCCAGCAGCCCCACCTTAGGACAGGCCGCCTACGAGCAGTACTTC.

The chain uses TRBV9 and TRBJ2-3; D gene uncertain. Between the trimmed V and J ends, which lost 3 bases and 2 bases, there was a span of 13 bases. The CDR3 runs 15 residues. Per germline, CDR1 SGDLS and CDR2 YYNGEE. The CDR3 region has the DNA TGTGCCAGCAGCGCCGAAGGGCAAAACACAGATACGCAGTATTTT. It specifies CASSAEGQNTDTQYF.

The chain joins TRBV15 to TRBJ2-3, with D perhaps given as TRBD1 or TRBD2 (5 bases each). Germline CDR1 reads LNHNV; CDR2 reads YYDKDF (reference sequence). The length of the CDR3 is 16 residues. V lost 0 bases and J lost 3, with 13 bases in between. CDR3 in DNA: TGTGCCACCAGCAGAGATCTGAAGGGGACGACAGATACGCAGTATTTT. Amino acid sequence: CATSRDLKGTTDTQYF.

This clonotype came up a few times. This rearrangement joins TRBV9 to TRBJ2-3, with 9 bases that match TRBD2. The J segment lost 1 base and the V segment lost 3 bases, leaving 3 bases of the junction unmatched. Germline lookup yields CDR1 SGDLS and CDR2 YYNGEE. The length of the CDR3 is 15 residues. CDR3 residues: CASSEGGRGTDTQYF. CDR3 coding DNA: TGTGCCAGCAGCGAGGGCGGGAGGGGCACAGATACGCAGTATTTT.

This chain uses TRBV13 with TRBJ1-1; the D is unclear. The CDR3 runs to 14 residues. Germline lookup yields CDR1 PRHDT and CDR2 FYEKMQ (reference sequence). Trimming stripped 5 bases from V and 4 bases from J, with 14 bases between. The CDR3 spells CASSDTWVVTEAFF. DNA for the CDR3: TGTGCCAGCAGCGATACTTGGGTTGTCACTGAAGCTTTCTTT.

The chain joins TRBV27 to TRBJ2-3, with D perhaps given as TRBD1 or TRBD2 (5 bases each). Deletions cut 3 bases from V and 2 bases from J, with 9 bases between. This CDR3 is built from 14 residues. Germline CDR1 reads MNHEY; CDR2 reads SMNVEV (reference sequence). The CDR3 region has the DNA TGTGCCAGCAGTTTGGGGGAACCCACAGATACGCAGTATTTT. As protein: CASSLGEPTDTQYF.

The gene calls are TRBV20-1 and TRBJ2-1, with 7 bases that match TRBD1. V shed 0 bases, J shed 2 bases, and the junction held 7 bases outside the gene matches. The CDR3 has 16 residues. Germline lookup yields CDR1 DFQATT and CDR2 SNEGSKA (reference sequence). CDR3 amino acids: CSARDRRQGTYNEQFF. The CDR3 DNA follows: TGCAGTGCTAGAGACCGCCGACAGGGTACCTACAATGAGCAGTTCTTC.

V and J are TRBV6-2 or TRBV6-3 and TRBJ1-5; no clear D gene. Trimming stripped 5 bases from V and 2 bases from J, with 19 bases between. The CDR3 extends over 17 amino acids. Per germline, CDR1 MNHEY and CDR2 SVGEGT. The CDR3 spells CASSDDRPRTGNQPQHF. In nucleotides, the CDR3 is TGTGCCAGCAGTGACGACCGACCCCGAACGGGCAATCAGCCCCAGCATTTT.

The CDR3 here is CSVEKASGGYEQYF. The CDR3 region has the DNA TGCAGCGTTGAAAAGGCTAGCGGGGGCTACGAGCAGTACTTC. The V gene is TRBV29-1, the J gene TRBJ2-7; TRBD2 agrees at 10 bases. Germline V lookup: CDR1 SQVTM, CDR2 ANQGSEA. Trimming took 2 bases from V and 3 from J; bases not matched to a gene: 4. The CDR3 extends over 14 amino acids.

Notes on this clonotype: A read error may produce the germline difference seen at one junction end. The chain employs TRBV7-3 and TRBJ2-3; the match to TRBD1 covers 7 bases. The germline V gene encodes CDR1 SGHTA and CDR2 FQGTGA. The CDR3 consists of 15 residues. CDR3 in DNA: TGTGCCAGCAGCTGGACAGGTCCTAGCACAGTTACGCAGTATTTT. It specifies CASSWTGPSTVTQYF.

The CDR3 protein is CASSHGRSEQFF. CDR3 in DNA: TGTGCCAGCAGTCATGGCCGATCCGAGCAGTTCTTC. The chain joins TRBV28 to TRBJ2-1; D is ambiguous. Trimming removed 5 bases from V and 10 bases from J, with 12 bases in between. The CDR3 spans 12 residues. CDR1 and CDR2 (germline): MDHEN, SYDVKM.

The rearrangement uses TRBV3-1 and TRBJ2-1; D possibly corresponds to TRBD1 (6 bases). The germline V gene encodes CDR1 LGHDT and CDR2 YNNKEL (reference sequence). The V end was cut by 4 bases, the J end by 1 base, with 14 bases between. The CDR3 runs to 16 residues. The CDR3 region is CASSPSGTLSYNEQFF. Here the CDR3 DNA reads TGTGCCAGCAGCCCCTCGGGGACACTGTCCTACAATGAGCAGTTCTTC.

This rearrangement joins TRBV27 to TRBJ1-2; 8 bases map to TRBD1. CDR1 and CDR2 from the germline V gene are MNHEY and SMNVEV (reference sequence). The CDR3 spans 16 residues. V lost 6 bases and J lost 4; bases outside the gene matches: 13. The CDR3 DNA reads TGTGCCAGCAGGGCCGGGACAGGCCATAGGGGCTATGGCTACACCTTC. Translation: CASRAGTGHRGYGYTF.

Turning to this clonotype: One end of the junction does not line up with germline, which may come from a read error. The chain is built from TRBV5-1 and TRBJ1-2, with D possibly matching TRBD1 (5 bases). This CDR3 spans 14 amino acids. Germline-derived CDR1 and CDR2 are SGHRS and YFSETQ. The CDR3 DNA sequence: TGCGCCAGTAGCTTGGTTGGGGGTACGGAGGGCTACACCTTC. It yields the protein CASSLVGGTEGYTF.

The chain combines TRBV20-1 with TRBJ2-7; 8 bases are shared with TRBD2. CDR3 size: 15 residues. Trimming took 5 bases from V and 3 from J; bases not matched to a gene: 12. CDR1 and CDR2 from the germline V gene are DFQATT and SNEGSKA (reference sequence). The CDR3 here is CSARVPGGGLYEQYF. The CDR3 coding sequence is TGCAGTGCTCGGGTCCCAGGCGGGGGGCTCTACGAGCAGTACTTC.